The clone carrying this TCR beta chain was detected only a few times. The antigen remains undetermined. This entry is derived from a study of blood T cells in healthy people across ages. The germline V gene has CDR1 ENHRY and CDR2 SYGVKD. Losses at the gene ends were 8 bases for V and 8 bases for J; bases not matched to a gene: 5. This CDR3 contains 12 residues. Sample-barcoded 5' priming and a J-beta primer mix drove a second PCR of about 6 to 11 cycles. TCRdb redid the calling of the 5' RACE reads with MiXCR, one entry per CDR3 protein. The sample lists about 1.5 million distinct CDR3 sequences; 40% to 50% were seen once. Overall study findings and caveats: Researchers said unsorted PBMCs prevented a conclusive naive versus antigen-experienced comparison.

The clonotype comes from a woman aged 18-29 years in good health. This chain links TRBV10-3 with TRBJ2-1, with 8 bases that match TRBD2. What was sequenced was blood. Here the CDR3 reads CAIGAGGDEQFF. CDR3 DNA: TGTGCCATCGGGGCGGGGGGCGATGAGCAGTTCTTC.